This T cell receptor (beta chain) was identified in a study of CD8+CD57+ T cells in acquired aplastic anemia. Study-wide context: Sorted CD4+ and CD8+ cells yielded DNA averaging around 3.2 ug.

Genomic DNA was employed as the template in profiling TCR beta VDJ and CDR3. TCRdb analysed the reads with MiXCR anew, one entry per CDR3 protein. The top ten hold about 43% of the sample, which has approximately 190,000 distinct CDR3 sequences, roughly 64% seen once. The CDR3 loop spans 16 amino acids. V dropped 10 bases and J dropped 5; count of bases not matched to a gene: 17. Germline V gives CDR1 MDHEN, CDR2 SYDVKM. This clonotype occurred a few times. Its antigen is not identified. Study findings and constraints: The study identified 25 to 30 CD8+ CDR3 sequences shared by patients and controls. Simpson's diversity of CD8+ cells was not significantly different in patients compared with controls.

V usage is TRBV28 and J usage is TRBJ1-2, with 9 bases that match TRBD1. This TCR was sampled from a human donor with severe aplastic anemia or a healthy control (not recorded which). The source material was sorted CD4+, CD8+, or CD8+CD57+ T cells (not recorded which) from PBMCs. CDR3 coding DNA: TGTGCCACCGAGGAGGGACAGGGCCCTCCTGGGTATGGCTACACCTTC. Protein sequence: CATEEGQGPPGYGYTF.